The rows below give T cell receptor beta chains drawn from one sample of a study of radiotherapy plus CTLA-4 blockade in lung cancer. TCRdb's copy holds only in-frame clones and misses some; the assay was immunoSEQ multiplex PCR. The sample contains about 85,000 clones, around 88% of which appear only once. Sequenced material: peripheral blood, taken from a patient treated with radiotherapy plus ipilimumab. These receptors originate from a human donor with non-small cell lung cancer who had a partial response to radiotherapy plus ipilimumab. CDR3s include the opening cysteine and the closing phenylalanine or tryptophan. D genes are given only for firm matches.

J | D | length | V | CDR3 | DNA
TRBJ1-2 | NA | 13 | TRBV5-1 | CASPLGRSYGYTF | TGCGCCAGCCCCTTGGGCCGTAGCTATGGCTACACCTTC
TRBJ2-1 | TRBD2 | 17 | TRBV5-1 | CASSLGGLAEGHNEQFF | TGCGCCAGCAGCTTGGGAGGCCTAGCGGAGGGCCACAATGAGCAGTTCTTC
TRBJ2-1 | NA | 18 | TRBV4-3 | CASSQGGDTRSVYNEQFF | TGCGCCAGCAGCCAAGGTGGTGATACTAGATCCGTATACAATGAGCAGTTCTTC
TRBJ2-5 | TRBD2 | 13 | TRBV30 | CAWRTSGLETQYF | TGTGCCTGGAGGACTAGCGGGCTTGAGACCCAGTACTTC
TRBJ2-2 | TRBD2 | 14 | TRBV11-3 | CASSPGLATGELFF | TGTGCCAGCAGCCCGGGACTAGCTACCGGGGAGCTGTTTTTT
TRBJ1-6 | NA | 14 | TRBV28 | CASNPADRNSPLHF | TGTGCCAGCAACCCGGCGGATAGAAATTCACCCCTCCACTTT
TRBJ1-2 | NA | 17 | TRBV7-2 | CASSLYYIGAGDYGYTF | TGTGCCAGCAGCTTATATTATATTGGTGCGGGCGACTATGGCTACACCTTC
TRBJ1-1 | NA | 13 | TRBV7-2 | CASSAGVNTEAFF | TGTGCCAGCAGCGCGGGGGTAAACACTGAAGCTTTCTTT
TRBJ1-2 | NA | 14 | TRBV19 | CASSIKDGVGGYTF | TGTGCCAGTAGTATAAAGGACGGGGTTGGAGGCTACACCTTC
TRBJ2-3 | NA | 16 | TRBV7-8 | CASSLRGGVGTDTQYF | TGTGCCAGCAGCTTAAGGGGGGGCGTCGGCACAGATACGCAGTATTTT
TRBJ1-6 | TRBD1 | 19 | TRBV6-1 | CASSEAGRDRGNYNSPLHF | TGTGCCAGCAGTGAAGCTGGCCGGGACAGGGGTAATTATAATTCACCCCTCCACTTT
TRBJ2-5 | TRBD1 | 15 | TRBV18 | CASSPPGQGARSQYF | TGTGCCAGCTCACCCCCGGGACAGGGTGCCCGGTCCCAGTACTTC
TRBJ1-5 | TRBD1 | 14 | TRBV18 | CASSLDRVYQPQHF | TGTGCCAGCTCACTGGACAGGGTTTATCAGCCCCAGCATTTT
TRBJ1-4 | TRBD1 | 17 | TRBV5-1 | CASSQADRGPLNEKLFF | TGCGCCAGCAGCCAAGCCGACAGGGGGCCCTTAAATGAAAAACTGTTTTTT
TRBJ2-2 | NA | 16 | TRBV21-1 | CASSPRDSSNTGELFF | TGTGCCAGCAGCCCCCGGGACTCTTCGAACACCGGGGAGCTGTTTTTT
TRBJ2-1 | TRBD1 | 18 | TRBV15 | CATSSREPGQGSYNEQFF | TGTGCCACCAGCAGCCGAGAACCGGGACAGGGGTCCTACAATGAGCAGTTCTTC
TRBJ1-5 | TRBD1 | 14 | TRBV6-9 | CANLGQSSNQPQHF | TGTGCCAACCTGGGACAGAGTAGCAATCAGCCCCAGCATTTT
TRBJ2-5 | NA | 14 | TRBV28 | CASNRGQHQETQYF | TGTGCCAGCAATAGGGGACAACACCAAGAGACCCAGTACTTC
TRBJ1-1 | NA | 13 | TRBV4-1 | CASSQEQGSEAFF | TGCGCCAGCAGCCAGGAGCAGGGCTCTGAAGCTTTCTTT